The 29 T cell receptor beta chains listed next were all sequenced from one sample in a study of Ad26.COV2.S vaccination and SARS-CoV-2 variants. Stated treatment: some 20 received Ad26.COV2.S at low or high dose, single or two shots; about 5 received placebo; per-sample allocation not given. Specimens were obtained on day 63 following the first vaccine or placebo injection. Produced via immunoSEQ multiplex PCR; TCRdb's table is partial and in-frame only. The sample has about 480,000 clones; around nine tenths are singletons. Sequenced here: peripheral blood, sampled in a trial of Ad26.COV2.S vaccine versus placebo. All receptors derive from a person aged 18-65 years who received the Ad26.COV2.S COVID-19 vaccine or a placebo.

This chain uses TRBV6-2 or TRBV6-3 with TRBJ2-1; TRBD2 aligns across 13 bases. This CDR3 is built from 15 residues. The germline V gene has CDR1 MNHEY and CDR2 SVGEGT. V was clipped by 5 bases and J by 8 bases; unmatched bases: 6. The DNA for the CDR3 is TGTGCCAGCAGTACCCGACTAGCGGGAGGAGATGAGCAGTTCTTC. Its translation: CASSTRLAGGDEQFF.

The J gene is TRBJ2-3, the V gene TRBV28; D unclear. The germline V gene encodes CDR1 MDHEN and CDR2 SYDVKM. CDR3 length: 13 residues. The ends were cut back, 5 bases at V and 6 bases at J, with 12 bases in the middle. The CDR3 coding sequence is TGTGCCAGCAGTCCATCTGTAGAGGATACGCAGTATTTT. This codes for CASSPSVEDTQYF.

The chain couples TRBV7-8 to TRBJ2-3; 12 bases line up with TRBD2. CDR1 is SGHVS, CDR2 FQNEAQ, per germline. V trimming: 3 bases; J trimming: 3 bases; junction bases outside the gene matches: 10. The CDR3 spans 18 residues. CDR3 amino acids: CASSLGLAGGSWTDTQYF. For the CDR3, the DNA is TGTGCCAGCAGCTTGGGGCTAGCGGGAGGGAGTTGGACAGATACGCAGTATTTT.

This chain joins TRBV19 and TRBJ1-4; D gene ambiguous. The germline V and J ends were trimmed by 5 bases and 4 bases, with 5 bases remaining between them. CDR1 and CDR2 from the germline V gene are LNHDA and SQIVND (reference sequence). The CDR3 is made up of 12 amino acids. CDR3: CASSVGNEKLFF. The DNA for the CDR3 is TGTGCCAGTAGTGTCGGTAATGAAAAACTGTTTTTT.

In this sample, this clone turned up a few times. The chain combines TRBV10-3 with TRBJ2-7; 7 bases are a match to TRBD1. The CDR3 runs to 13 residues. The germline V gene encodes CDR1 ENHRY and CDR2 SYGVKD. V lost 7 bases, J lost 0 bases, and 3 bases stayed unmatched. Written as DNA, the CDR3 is TGTGCCATCAACTCAGGGGGCTCCTACGAGCAGTACTTC. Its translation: CAINSGGSYEQYF.

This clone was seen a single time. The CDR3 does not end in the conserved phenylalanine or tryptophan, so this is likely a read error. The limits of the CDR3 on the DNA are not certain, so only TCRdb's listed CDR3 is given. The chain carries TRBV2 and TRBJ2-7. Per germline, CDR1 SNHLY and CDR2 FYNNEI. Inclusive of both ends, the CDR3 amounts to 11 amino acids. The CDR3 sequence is CASSEELGIHL.

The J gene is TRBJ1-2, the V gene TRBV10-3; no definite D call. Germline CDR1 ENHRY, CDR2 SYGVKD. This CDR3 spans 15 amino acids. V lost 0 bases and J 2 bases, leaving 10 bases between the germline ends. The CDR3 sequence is CAISESAGPNYGYTF. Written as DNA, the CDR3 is TGTGCCATCAGTGAGTCGGCAGGACCGAACTATGGCTACACCTTC.

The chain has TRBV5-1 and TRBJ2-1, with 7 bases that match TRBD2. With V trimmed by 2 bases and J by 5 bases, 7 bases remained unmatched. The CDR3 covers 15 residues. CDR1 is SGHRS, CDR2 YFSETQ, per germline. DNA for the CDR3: TGCGCCAGCAGCTTCGGGCTAGCGGATAACAATGAGCAGTTCTTC. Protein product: CASSFGLADNNEQFF.

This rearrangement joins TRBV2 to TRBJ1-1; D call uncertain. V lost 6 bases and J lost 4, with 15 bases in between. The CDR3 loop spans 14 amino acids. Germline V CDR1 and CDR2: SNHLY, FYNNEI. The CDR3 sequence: CASRRTNAATEAFF. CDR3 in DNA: TGTGCCAGCAGACGGACTAATGCGGCCACTGAAGCTTTCTTT.

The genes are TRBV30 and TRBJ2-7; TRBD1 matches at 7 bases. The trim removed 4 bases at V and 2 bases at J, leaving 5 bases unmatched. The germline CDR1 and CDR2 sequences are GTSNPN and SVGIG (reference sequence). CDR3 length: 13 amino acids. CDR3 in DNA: TGTGCCTGGAATAGACAGGGTACCTACGAGCAGTACTTC. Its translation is CAWNRQGTYEQYF.

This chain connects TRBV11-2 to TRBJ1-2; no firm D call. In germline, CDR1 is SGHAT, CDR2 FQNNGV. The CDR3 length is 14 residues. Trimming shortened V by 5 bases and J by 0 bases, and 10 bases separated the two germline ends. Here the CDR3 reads CASSLDGANYGYTF. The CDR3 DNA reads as TGTGCCAGCAGCCTCGACGGGGCTAACTATGGCTACACCTTC.

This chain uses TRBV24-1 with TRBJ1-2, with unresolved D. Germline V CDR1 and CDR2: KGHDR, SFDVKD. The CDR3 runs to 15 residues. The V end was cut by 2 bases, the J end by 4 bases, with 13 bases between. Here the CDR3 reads CATSDSDGRLYGYTF. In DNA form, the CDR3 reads TGTGCCACCAGTGATTCGGACGGGAGGCTCTATGGCTACACCTTC.

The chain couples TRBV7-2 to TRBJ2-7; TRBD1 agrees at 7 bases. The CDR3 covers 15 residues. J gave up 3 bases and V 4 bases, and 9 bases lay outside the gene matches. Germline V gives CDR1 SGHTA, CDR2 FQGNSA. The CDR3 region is CASSSQGDTDYEQYF. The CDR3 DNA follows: TGTGCCAGCAGCTCCCAGGGGGACACCGACTACGAGCAGTACTTC.

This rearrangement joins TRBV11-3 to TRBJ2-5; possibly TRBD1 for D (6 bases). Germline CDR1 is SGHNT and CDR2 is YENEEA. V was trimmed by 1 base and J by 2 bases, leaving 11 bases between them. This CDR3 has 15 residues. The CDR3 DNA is TGTGCCAGCAGCTTAGTATTTGGGACACAAGAGACCCAGTACTTC. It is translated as CASSLVFGTQETQYF.

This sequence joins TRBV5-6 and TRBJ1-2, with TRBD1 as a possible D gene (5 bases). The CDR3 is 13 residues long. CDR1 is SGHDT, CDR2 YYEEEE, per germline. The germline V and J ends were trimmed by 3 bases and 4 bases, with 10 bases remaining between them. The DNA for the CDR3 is TGTGCCAGCAGCTCAGGGACGGCCTATGGCTACACCTTC. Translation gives CASSSGTAYGYTF.

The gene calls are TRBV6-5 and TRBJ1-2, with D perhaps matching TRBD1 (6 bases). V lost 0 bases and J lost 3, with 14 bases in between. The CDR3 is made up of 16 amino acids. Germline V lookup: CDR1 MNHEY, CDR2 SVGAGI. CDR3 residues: CASSYSAQGNYYGYTF. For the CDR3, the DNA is TGTGCCAGCAGTTACTCGGCTCAGGGGAATTACTATGGCTACACCTTC.

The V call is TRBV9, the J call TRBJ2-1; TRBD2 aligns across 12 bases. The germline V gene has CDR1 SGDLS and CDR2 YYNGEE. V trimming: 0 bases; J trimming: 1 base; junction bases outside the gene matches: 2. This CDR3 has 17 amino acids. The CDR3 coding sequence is TGTGCCAGCAGCGTAGCACTAGCGGGAGGATCCTACAATGAGCAGTTCTTC. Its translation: CASSVALAGGSYNEQFF.

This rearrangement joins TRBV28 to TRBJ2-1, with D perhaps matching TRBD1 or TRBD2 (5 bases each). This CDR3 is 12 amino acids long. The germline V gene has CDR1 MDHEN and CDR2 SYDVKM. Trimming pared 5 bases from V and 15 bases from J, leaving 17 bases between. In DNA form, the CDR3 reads TGTGCCAGCAGTCAGTGGAAGGGTGGGACGTTCTTC. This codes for CASSQWKGGTFF.

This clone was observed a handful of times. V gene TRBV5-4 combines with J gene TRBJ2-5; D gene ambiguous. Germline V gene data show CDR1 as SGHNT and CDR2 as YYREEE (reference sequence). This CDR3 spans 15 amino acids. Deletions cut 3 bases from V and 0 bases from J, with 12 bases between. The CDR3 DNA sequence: TGTGCCAGCAGCTCCGCGTATAGGTACCAAGAGACCCAGTACTTC. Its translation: CASSSAYRYQETQYF. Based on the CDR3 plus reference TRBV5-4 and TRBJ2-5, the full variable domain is ETGVTQSPTHLIKTRGQQVTLRCSSQSGHNTVSWYQQALGQGPQFIFQYYREEENGRGNFPPRFSGLQFPNYSSELNVNALELDDSALYLCASSSAYRYQETQYFGPGTRLLVL.

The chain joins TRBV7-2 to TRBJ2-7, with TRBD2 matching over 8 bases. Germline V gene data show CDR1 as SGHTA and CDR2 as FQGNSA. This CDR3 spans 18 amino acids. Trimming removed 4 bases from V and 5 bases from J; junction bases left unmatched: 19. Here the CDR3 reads CASSSIGLGRELGHEQYF. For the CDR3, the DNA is TGTGCCAGCAGCTCAATAGGTCTCGGGAGGGAGTTAGGCCACGAGCAGTACTTC.

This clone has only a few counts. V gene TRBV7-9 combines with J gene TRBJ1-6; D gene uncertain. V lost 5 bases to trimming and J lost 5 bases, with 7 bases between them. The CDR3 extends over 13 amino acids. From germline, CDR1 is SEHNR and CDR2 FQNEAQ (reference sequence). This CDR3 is CASSPGDNSPLHF. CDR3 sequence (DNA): TGTGCCAGCAGCCCCGGGGATAATTCACCCCTCCACTTT.

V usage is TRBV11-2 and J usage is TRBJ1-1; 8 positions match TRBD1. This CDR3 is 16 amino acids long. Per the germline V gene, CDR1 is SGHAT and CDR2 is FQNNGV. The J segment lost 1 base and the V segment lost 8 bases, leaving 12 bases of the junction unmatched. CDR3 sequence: CASVRTGLLGNTEAFF. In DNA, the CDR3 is TGTGCCAGCGTACGGACAGGGCTTTTAGGGAACACTGAAGCTTTCTTT. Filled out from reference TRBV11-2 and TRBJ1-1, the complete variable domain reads EAGVAQSPRYKIIEKRQSVAFWCNPISGHATLYWYQQILGQGPKLLIQFQNNGVVDDSQLPKDRFSAERLKGVDSTLKIQPAKLEDSAVYLCASVRTGLLGNTEAFFGQGTRLTVV.

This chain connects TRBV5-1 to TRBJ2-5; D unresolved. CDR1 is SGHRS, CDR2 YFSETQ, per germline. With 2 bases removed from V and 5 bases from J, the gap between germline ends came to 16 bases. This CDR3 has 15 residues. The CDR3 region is CASSFSLGGWETQYF. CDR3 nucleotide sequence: TGCGCCAGCAGCTTTTCCCTCGGCGGTTGGGAGACCCAGTACTTC. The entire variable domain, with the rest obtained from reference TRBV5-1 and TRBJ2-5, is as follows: KAGVTQTPRYLIKTRGQQVTLSCSPISGHRSVSWYQQTPGQGLQFLFEYFSETQRNKGNFPGRFSGRQFSNSRSEMNVSTLELGDSALYLCASSFSLGGWETQYFGPGTRLLVL.

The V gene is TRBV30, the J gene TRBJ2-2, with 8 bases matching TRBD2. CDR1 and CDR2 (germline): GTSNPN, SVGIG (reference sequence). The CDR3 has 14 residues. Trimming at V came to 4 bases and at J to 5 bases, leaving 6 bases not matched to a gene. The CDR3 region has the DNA TGTGCCTGGAAGGGACTAGTCGGTACCGGGGAGCTGTTTTTT. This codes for CAWKGLVGTGELFF. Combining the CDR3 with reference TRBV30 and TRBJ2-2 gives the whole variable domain SQTIHQWPATLVQPVGSPLSLECTVEGTSNPNLYWYRQAAGRGLQLLFYSVGIGQISSEVPQNLSASRPQDRQFILSSKKLLLSDSGFYLCAWKGLVGTGELFFGEGSRLTVL.

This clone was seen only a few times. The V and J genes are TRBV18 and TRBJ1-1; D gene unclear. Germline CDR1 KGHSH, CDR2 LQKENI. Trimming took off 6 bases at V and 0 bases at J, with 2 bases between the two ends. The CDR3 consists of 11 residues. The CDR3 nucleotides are TGTGCCAGCTCTGTGAACACTGAAGCTTTCTTT. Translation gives CASSVNTEAFF.

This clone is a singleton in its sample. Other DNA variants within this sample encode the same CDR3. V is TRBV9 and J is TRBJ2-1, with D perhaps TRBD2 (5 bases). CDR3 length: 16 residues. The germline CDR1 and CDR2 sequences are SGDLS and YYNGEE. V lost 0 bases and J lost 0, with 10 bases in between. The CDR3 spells CASSVVGVSSYNEQFF. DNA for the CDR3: TGTGCCAGCAGCGTAGTCGGGGTTAGCTCCTACAATGAGCAGTTCTTC.

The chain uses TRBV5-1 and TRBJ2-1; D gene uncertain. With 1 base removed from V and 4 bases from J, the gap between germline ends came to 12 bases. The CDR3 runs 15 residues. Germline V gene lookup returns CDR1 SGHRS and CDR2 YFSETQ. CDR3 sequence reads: CASSLITDQYNEQFF. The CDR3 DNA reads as TGCGCCAGCAGCTTGATTACAGACCAATACAATGAGCAGTTCTTC.

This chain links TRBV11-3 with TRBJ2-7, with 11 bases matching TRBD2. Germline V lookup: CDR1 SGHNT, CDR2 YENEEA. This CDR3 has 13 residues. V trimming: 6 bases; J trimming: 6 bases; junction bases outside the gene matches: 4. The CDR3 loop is CASSLLAGAEQYF. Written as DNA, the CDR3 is TGTGCCAGCAGTCTACTAGCGGGAGCCGAGCAGTACTTC.

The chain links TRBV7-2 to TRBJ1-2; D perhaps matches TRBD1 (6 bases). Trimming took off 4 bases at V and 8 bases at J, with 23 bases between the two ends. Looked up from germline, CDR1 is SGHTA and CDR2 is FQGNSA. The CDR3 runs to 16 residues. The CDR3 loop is CASSSPNGGTLSGYTF. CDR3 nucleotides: TGTGCCAGCAGCTCCCCCAATGGGGGCACCTTGTCGGGCTACACCTTC.